This entry lists 11 T cell receptor beta chains sequenced from one sample in a study of cytomegalovirus exposure and HLA in healthy donors. 60 Vbeta and 13 Jbeta primers were used in PCR. Profiled with immunoSEQ multiplex PCR; TCRdb holds only in-frame clones, not every one. The sample gives about 110,000 clones, roughly 80% of which show up once; under 1.5% is in the top ten. Sequencing was carried out using PBMCs. The source of these receptors is a woman in her thirties in good health and CMV-seronegative.

CDR3 nucleotides: TGTGCCAGCAGTAAAGCGCCCACGGGGAATGAGCAGTTCTTC. Its translation: CASSKAPTGNEQFF. The gene calls are TRBV5-6 and TRBJ2-1; D is possibly TRBD2 (5 bases). The germline gives CDR1 SGHDT, CDR2 YYEEEE. CDR3 length: 14 amino acids. V was cut by 5 bases and J by 7 bases, with 16 bases left in between. The whole variable domain, filled in from reference TRBV5-6 and TRBJ2-1, reads DAGVTQSPTHLIKTRGQQVTLRCSPKSGHDTVSWYQQALGQGPQFIFQYYEEEERQRGNFPDRFSGHQFPNYSSELNVNALLLGDSALYLCASSKAPTGNEQFFGPGTRLTVL.

This clone has just a few counts. This rearrangement joins TRBV4-3 to TRBJ2-1; a weak D match, TRBD2 (5 bases). Per the germline V gene, CDR1 is LGHNA and CDR2 is YSLEER. The CDR3 has 14 amino acids. V lost 0 bases and J 8 bases, leaving 11 bases between the germline ends. DNA for the CDR3: TGCGCCAGCAGCCAAGAGAGTAGCGATGATGAGCAGTTCTTC. This codes for CASSQESSDDEQFF.

The V gene is TRBV5-6, the J gene TRBJ2-2; 9 bases align to TRBD2. CDR1 is SGHDT and CDR2 is YYEEEE in the germline V gene. Trimming took 4 bases from V and 3 from J; bases not matched to a gene: 7. The CDR3 has 16 residues. In DNA, the CDR3 is TGTGCCAGCAGCCCCCCGGGACTAGCAGACACCGGGGAGCTGTTTTTT. It codes for CASSPPGLADTGELFF.

For this clone: Within the sample, other DNA sequences also encode this same CDR3. V usage is TRBV7-3 and J usage is TRBJ1-1, with a weak D call TRBD1 (5 bases). The CDR3 contains 14 residues. V was shortened by 0 bases and J by 1 base, with 6 bases between the two germline ends. The germline gives CDR1 SGHTA, CDR2 FQGTGA. Written as DNA, the CDR3 is TGTGCCAGCAGCTTAACCGGGGGGAACACTGAAGCTTTCTTT. Translation gives CASSLTGGNTEAFF.

A few counts support this clone. The chain is built from TRBV6-1 and TRBJ1-6; the match to TRBD1 covers 8 bases. The V gene end was trimmed by 10 bases and the J gene end by 2 bases; junction bases not matched to a gene: 4. Germline V lookup: CDR1 MNHNS, CDR2 SASEGT. This CDR3 contains 14 residues. The CDR3 reads CAIKTGAYNSPLHF. In DNA form, the CDR3 reads TGTGCCATCAAGACAGGGGCCTATAATTCACCCCTCCACTTT.

This clone was detected only a few times. The DNA of the CDR3 is TGTGCCAGCAGCTTGGACACCTCTGGAAACACCATATATTTT. Residues: CASSLDTSGNTIYF. The chain joins TRBV7-9 to TRBJ1-3; TRBD1 is a possible D gene (5 bases). The V gene's germline CDR1 is SEHNR and CDR2 FQNEAQ (reference sequence). V was cut by 3 bases and J by 0 bases, with 6 bases left in between. The CDR3 totals 14 residues. Variable domain in full (rest from reference TRBV7-9 and TRBJ1-3): DTGVSQNPRHKITKRGQNVTFRCDPISEHNRLYWYRQTLGQGPEFLTYFQNEAQLEKSRLLSDRFSAERPKGSFSTLEIQRTEQGDSAMYLCASSLDTSGNTIYFGEGSWLTVV.

This clone came up a few times. The gene calls are TRBV6-5 and TRBJ2-1; 11 bases match TRBD2. The germline gives CDR1 MNHEY, CDR2 SVGAGI. The CDR3 is made up of 16 amino acids. The ends lost 2 bases at V and 7 bases at J; junction bases unmatched: 7. As DNA, the CDR3 is TGTGCCAGCAGTTACGGGCTAGCGGGAGGCGATAATGAGCAGTTCTTC. Amino acid sequence: CASSYGLAGGDNEQFF.

The chain has TRBV28 and TRBJ1-1; D is possibly TRBD1 (5 bases). Trimming left V 6 bases short and J 6 bases short, with 23 bases between. The CDR3 has 16 residues. From germline, CDR1 is MDHEN and CDR2 SYDVKM. CDR3 sequence: CASSLHPTVWGAEAFF. CDR3 in DNA: TGTGCCAGCAGCCTACACCCAACAGTTTGGGGGGCTGAAGCTTTCTTT.

The V gene is TRBV2, the J gene TRBJ2-1; 10 positions agree with TRBD2. This CDR3 contains 15 residues. Trimming at V came to 6 bases and at J to 9 bases, leaving 11 bases not matched to a gene. Germline CDR1 SNHLY, CDR2 FYNNEI. CDR3 sequence: CASRGGTSGKVEQFF. The CDR3 nucleotides are TGTGCCAGCAGAGGGGGCACTAGCGGGAAGGTTGAGCAGTTCTTC.

V gene TRBV5-4 combines with J gene TRBJ2-2; 8 positions match TRBD1. V was clipped by 4 bases and J by 5 bases; unmatched bases: 7. There are 15 residues in the CDR3. The V gene's germline CDR1 is SGHNT and CDR2 YYREEE (reference sequence). This CDR3 reads CASSRGTGRTGELFF. DNA for the CDR3: TGTGCCAGCAGCCGCGGGACAGGACGAACCGGGGAGCTGTTTTTT.

This chain uses TRBV23-1 with TRBJ1-1, with D maybe TRBD1 (5 bases). TRBV23-1 is sorted into the ORF group, with uncertain function. Trimming pared 6 bases from V and 1 base from J, leaving 15 bases between. This CDR3 is 15 amino acids long. The CDR3 protein is CASSLPRGENTEAFF. The DNA for the CDR3 is TGCGCCAGCAGCCTTCCGCGGGGGGAGAACACTGAAGCTTTCTTT.